The clone carrying this T cell receptor (beta chain) was counted ten times or more. The sample originates from a study of neurological immune-mediated disorders. CDR1 is DFQATT and CDR2 is SNEGSKA in the germline V gene (reference sequence). The V end was cut by 3 bases, the J end by 1 base, with 11 bases between. The CDR3 consists of 14 residues. TCRdb independently ran MiXCR on the 5' RACE reads; one entry per CDR3 protein. The top ten hold under 15% of the sample, which has fewer than 25,000 distinct CDR3 sequences, about 13% seen once. The source is a woman in her sixties with HTLV-1-associated myelopathy (HAM/TSP). The material sequenced was PBMCs. The chain joins TRBV20-1 to TRBJ2-3; D is possibly TRBD2 (5 bases). The CDR3 here is CSARMGEGTDTQYF. The DNA of the CDR3 is TGCAGTGCTAGGATGGGAGAGGGCACAGATACGCAGTATTTT.